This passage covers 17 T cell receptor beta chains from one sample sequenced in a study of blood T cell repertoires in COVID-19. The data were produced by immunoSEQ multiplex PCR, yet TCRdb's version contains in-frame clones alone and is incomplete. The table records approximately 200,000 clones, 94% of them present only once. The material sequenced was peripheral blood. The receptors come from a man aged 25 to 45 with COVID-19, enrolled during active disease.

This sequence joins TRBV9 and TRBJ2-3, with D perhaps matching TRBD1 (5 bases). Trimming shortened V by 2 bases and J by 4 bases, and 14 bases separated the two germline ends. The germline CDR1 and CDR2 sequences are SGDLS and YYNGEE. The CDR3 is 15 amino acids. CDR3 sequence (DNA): TGTGCCAGCAGCGTTGGGGCTATCGACTCAGATACGCAGTATTTT. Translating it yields CASSVGAIDSDTQYF.

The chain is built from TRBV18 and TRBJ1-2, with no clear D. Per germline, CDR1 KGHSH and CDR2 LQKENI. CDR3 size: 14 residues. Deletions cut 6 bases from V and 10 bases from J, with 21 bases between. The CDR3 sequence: CASSPLHTDMIYTF. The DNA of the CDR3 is TGTGCCAGCTCCCCTTTACATACAGATATGATCTACACCTTC.

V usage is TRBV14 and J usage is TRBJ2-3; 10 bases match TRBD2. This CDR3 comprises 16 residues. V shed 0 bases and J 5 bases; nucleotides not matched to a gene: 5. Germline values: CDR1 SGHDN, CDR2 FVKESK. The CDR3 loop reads CASSQEKRLAGDTQYF. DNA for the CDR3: TGTGCCAGCAGCCAAGAGAAGAGACTAGCGGGAGATACGCAGTATTTT.

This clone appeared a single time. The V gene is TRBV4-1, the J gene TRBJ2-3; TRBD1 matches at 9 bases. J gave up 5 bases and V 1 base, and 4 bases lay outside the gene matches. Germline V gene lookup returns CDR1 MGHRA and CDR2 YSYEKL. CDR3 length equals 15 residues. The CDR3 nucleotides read TGCGCCAGCAGCCAAGCGGGACAGGGAATAGATACGCAGTATTTT. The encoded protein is CASSQAGQGIDTQYF.

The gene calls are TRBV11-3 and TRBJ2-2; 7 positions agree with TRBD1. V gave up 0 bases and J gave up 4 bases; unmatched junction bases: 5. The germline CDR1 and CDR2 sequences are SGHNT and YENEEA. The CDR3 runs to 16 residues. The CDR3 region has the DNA TGTGCCAGCAGCTTAGATCTCACAGGGGCCACCGGGGAGCTGTTTTTT. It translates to CASSLDLTGATGELFF. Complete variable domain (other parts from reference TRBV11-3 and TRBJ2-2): EAGVVQSPRYKIIEKKQPVAFWCNPISGHNTLYWYLQNLGQGPELLIRYENEEAVDDSQLPKDRFSAERLKGVDSTLKIQPAELGDSAVYLCASSLDLTGATGELFFGEGSRLTVL.

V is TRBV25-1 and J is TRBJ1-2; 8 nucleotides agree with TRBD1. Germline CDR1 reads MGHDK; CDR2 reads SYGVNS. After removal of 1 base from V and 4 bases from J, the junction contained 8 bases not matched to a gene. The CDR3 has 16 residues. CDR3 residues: CASSESGRGPSYGYTF. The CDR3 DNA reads TGTGCCAGCAGTGAATCTGGCAGGGGGCCTTCCTATGGCTACACCTTC.

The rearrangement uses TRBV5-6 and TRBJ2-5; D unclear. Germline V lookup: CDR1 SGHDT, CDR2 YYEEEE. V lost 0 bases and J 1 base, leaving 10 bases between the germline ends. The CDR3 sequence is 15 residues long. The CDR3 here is CASSLGALLQETQYF. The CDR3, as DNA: TGTGCCAGCAGCTTGGGAGCTCTCCTCCAAGAGACCCAGTACTTC.

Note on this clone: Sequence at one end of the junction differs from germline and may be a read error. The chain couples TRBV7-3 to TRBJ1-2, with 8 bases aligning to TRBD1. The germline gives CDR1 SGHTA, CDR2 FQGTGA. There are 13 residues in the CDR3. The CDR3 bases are TGTGCCAGCAGCTTAGGTGCGACAGGGGCACTCTTCTTC. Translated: CASSLGATGALFF.

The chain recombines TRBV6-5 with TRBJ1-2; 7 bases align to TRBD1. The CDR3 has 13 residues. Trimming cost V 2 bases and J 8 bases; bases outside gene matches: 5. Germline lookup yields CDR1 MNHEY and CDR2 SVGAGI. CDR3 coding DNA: TGTGCCAGCAGTTACCGACAGGGAACAGGCTACACCTTC. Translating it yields CASSYRQGTGYTF.

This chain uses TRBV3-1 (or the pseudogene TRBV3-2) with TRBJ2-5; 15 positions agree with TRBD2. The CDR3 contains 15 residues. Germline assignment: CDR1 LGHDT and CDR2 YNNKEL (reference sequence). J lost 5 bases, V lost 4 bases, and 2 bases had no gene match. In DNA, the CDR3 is TGTGCCAGCAGCCCGGGGACTAGCGGGGGGGAGACCCAGTACTTC. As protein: CASSPGTSGGETQYF.

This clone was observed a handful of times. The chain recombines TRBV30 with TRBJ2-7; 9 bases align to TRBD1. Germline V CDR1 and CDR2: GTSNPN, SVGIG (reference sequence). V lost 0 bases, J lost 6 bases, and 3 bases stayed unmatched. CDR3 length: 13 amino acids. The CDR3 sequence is CAWSVTDRGEQYF. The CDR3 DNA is TGTGCCTGGAGTGTCACGGACAGGGGCGAGCAGTACTTC.

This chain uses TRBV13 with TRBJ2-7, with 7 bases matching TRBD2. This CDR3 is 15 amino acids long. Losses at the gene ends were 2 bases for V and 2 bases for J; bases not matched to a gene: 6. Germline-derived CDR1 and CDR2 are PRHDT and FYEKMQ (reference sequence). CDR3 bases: TGTGCCAGCAGCTTATTGGGGGAGGGGCCCTACGAGCAGTACTTC. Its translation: CASSLLGEGPYEQYF.

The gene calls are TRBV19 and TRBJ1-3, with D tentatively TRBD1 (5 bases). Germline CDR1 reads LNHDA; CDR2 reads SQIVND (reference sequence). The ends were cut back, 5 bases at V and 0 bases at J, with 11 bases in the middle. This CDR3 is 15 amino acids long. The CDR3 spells CASSGQGLSGNTIYF. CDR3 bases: TGTGCCAGTAGTGGTCAGGGACTCTCTGGAAACACCATATATTTT.

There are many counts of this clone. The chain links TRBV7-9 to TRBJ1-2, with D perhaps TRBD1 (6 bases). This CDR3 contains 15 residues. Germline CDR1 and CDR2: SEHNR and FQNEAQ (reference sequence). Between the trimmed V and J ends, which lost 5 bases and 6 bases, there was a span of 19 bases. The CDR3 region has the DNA TGTGCCAGCAGCCAACAATTCCAGGGGTTCCATGGCTACACCTTC. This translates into CASSQQFQGFHGYTF.

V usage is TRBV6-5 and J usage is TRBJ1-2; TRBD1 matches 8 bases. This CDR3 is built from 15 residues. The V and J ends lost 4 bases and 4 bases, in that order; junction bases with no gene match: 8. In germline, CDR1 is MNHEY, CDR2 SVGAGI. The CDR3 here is CASSSPGTGRYGYTF. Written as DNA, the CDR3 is TGTGCCAGCAGTTCCCCCGGGACAGGCCGCTATGGCTACACCTTC.

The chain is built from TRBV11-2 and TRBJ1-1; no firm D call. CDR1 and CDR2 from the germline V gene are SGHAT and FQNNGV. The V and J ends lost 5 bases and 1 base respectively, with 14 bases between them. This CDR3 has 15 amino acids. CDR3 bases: TGTGCCAGCAGCAGTGGGCGGGCAAGGAACACTGAAGCTTTCTTT. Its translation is CASSSGRARNTEAFF.

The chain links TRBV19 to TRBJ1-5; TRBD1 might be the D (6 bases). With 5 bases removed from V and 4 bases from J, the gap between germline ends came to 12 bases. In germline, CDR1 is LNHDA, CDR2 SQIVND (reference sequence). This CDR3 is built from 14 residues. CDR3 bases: TGTGCCAGTAGTCGCCAGGGGCCTAATCAGCCCCAGCATTTT. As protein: CASSRQGPNQPQHF.